Listed below are T cell receptor beta chains from one sample, sequenced in a study of blood T cells in healthy people across ages. TCRdb re-analysed the 5' RACE reads in MiXCR, keeping a single row per CDR3 protein. The table has under 2,000,000 distinct CDR3 sequences, 40% to 55% seen once; the top ten hold around 2.1%. What was sequenced was blood. These receptor sequences come from a middle-aged woman in good health. Each CDR3 is given with its conserved first and last residue. Each record gives: clone size, D gene, V gene, J gene, CDR3 DNA, CDR3 protein. A D gene is named only where the DNA matches it firmly. Size is stated for part of the rows, as once, few or many counts, or as a class when the clone is expanded.

>few|NA|TRBV6-1|TRBJ2-7
TGTGCCACCGGCGGGACCTTAAGCTACGAGCAGTACTTC
CATGGTLSYEQYF
>NA|TRBD2|TRBV9|TRBJ2-5
TGTGCCAGCAGCTCGACGACTAGCGGGGTCCAAGAGACCCAGTACTTC
CASSSTTSGVQETQYF
>NA|TRBD2|TRBV6-5|TRBJ2-7
TGTGCCAGCAGCCCCTTAAAGCGGGGGGGCGCTTTGGTGCAGTACTTC
CASSPLKRGGALVQYF
>NA|NA|TRBV27|TRBJ1-2
TGTGCCAGCAGTTCTAGGGGGGCACCCGAAGATTACTATGGCTACACCTTC
CASSSRGAPEDYYGYTF
>few|TRBD2|TRBV7-3|TRBJ2-6
TGTGCCAGCAGCACCCTCCCCGGCGGGGGGATCTCTGGGGCCAACGTCCTGACTTTC
CASSTLPGGGISGANVLTF
>NA|TRBD1|TRBV20-1|TRBJ1-1
TGCAGTGCTGGTCGGGCAGGGGGCTTCGGCACTGAAGCTTTCTTT
CSAGRAGGFGTEAFF
>NA|TRBD2|TRBV5-5|TRBJ2-5
TGTGCCGGCAGCTTGGCCTCTAGCGGGGAGACCCAGTACTTC
CAGSLASSGETQYF
>few|TRBD2|TRBV4-1|TRBJ2-6
TGCGCCAGCAGCCAAACGGGAGGGGGGCTCTCTGGGGCCAACGTCCTGACTTTC
CASSQTGGGLSGANVLTF
>NA|TRBD1|TRBV20-1|TRBJ1-5
TGCAGTGCTAGAGATACAGGGGGCTCTAGCAATCAGCCCCAGCATTTT
CSARDTGGSSNQPQHF
>NA|TRBD1|TRBV6-2/TRBV6-3|TRBJ1-5
TGTGCCAGCATATCCACAGGGGACGTCAATCAGCCCCAGCATTTT
CASISTGDVNQPQHF
>once|NA|TRBV21-1|TRBJ2-7
TGTGCCAGCAGCAAAGCTAGTTACGAGCAGTACTTC
CASSKASYEQYF
>few|NA|TRBV29-1|TRBJ2-1
TGCAGCGTTGATTTACGGTGGAATGAGCAGTTCTTC
CSVDLRWNEQFF
>NA|NA|TRBV6-2/TRBV6-3|TRBJ2-3
TGTGCCAGCAGTAGGGATCCGACAGATACGCAGTATTTT
CASSRDPTDTQYF
>NA|TRBD2|TRBV6-4|TRBJ2-3
TGTGCCAGCAGTTCCCTTCCGGGGGGGGTCACAGATACGCAGTATTTT
CASSSLPGGVTDTQYF
>NA|NA|TRBV9|TRBJ2-5
TGTGCCAGCAGCGTAGTCGGGGAAGAGACCCAGTACTTC
CASSVVGEETQYF
>NA|TRBD2|TRBV28|TRBJ2-3
TGTGCCAGCATTTGGGGGACTAGCGGGAGCACAGATACGCAGTATTTT
CASIWGTSGSTDTQYF
>once|NA|TRBV20-1|TRBJ2-5
TGCAGTGCTGCGCAGGGGTCCCCTTACAATGAGCAGTACTTC
CSAAQGSPYNEQYF
>few|TRBD1|TRBV28|TRBJ2-7
TGTGCCAGCGGGACAGGGGGCGAGTCAAACGAGCAGTACTTC
CASGTGGESNEQYF
>NA|NA|TRBV20-1|TRBJ1-1
TGCAGTGCTAGAGATCCGCCTAAGGGAGATACTGAAGCTTTCTTT
CSARDPPKGDTEAFF
>NA|NA|TRBV27|TRBJ2-5
TGTGCCAGCAGTCATCTTCGGCAGGGAAGGGGTCGGGGCCAAGAGACCCAGTACTTC
CASSHLRQGRGRGQETQYF
>NA|NA|TRBV2|TRBJ1-5
TGTGCCAGCAGTGATTCGGCAGGGGATCAGCCCCAGCATTTT
CASSDSAGDQPQHF
>NA|NA|TRBV7-6|TRBJ2-4
TGTGCCAGCAGAGCGATAGATTCGGGGACTCAGTACTTC
CASRAIDSGTQYF
>few|NA|TRBV20-1|TRBJ2-5
TGCAGTGCTCCCAGGGGCGGGAGCCCTCTTTTAGGAGAGACCCAGTACTTC
CSAPRGGSPLLGETQYF
>NA|TRBD2|TRBV2|TRBJ2-7
TGTGCCAGCAGTCAAGGGCAGCGGGACTCCTACGAGCAGTACTTC
CASSQGQRDSYEQYF
>NA|NA|TRBV5-1|TRBJ1-1
TGCGCCAGCGGGCGAGGATGGAACACTGAAGCTTTCTTT
CASGRGWNTEAFF
>once|NA|TRBV9|TRBJ2-1
TGTGCCAGCAGCCCTTCTAACTCCTACAATGAGCAGTTCTTC
CASSPSNSYNEQFF
>NA|TRBD2|TRBV25-1|TRBJ2-3
TGTGCCAGCAGTGAATTCCCCGGGGAGGGAGATACGCAGTATTTT
CASSEFPGEGDTQYF
>few|NA|TRBV24-1|TRBJ2-3
TGTGCCACCAGTGATTTCCGAGTGGTGGATACGCAGTATTTT
CATSDFRVVDTQYF
>NA|NA|TRBV18|TRBJ1-4
TGTGCCAGCTCCGACTACAGGGACTCAACTAATGAAAAACTGTTTTTT
CASSDYRDSTNEKLFF
>few|NA|TRBV6-2/TRBV6-3|TRBJ2-3
TGTGCCAGCGGTGAGATCACAGATACGCAGTATTTT
CASGEITDTQYF
>NA|NA|TRBV3-1|TRBJ1-1
TGTGCCAGCAGCCCGGTGGGGGAAAACACTGAAGCTTTCTTT
CASSPVGENTEAFF
>NA|TRBD1|TRBV18|TRBJ2-5
TGTGCCAGCTCACCGACGACAGGGGACCAAGAGACCCAGTACTTC
CASSPTTGDQETQYF
>NA|TRBD2|TRBV7-2|TRBJ2-1
TGTGCCAGCAGCCCTCGCGGGGGGCGAAACAATGAGCAGTTCTTC
CASSPRGGRNNEQFF
>NA|NA|TRBV6-5|TRBJ1-2
TGTGCCAGCAGTGCCAGGGAGTCCGGGTGCACCTTC
CASSARESGCTF
>NA|NA|TRBV19|TRBJ1-4
TGTGCCAGTAGTGGGCGGGAATTGAATGAAAAACTGTTTTTT
CASSGRELNEKLFF
>once|NA|TRBV15|TRBJ2-5
TGTGCCACCAGCAGAGATTCCGGCTGGGGAGGGGGCTATGGGACCCAGTACTTC
CATSRDSGWGGGYGTQYF
>NA|NA|TRBV28|TRBJ1-2
TGTGCCAGCAGTTCACTGAGGAAGGGCCTTGGGGGCTACACCTTC
CASSSLRKGLGGYTF
>NA|TRBD1|TRBV7-2|TRBJ1-5
TGTGCCAGCAGCCCATGGGACAGGGGGGAGGGTCAGCCCCAGCATTTT
CASSPWDRGEGQPQHF
>NA|TRBD1|TRBV6-1|TRBJ2-4
TGTGCCAGCAGTGAATGGAACAGGGGCGTTCAGTACTTC
CASSEWNRGVQYF
>few|TRBD2|TRBV7-8|TRBJ2-5
TGTGCCAGCAGCTTGGGACTAGCGGGGGGGCCCTCTCAAGAGACCCAGTACTTC
CASSLGLAGGPSQETQYF
>NA|TRBD2|TRBV20-1|TRBJ2-5
TGCAGTGCAAGAGTGGCGGGGGGGATCCAAGAGACCCAGTACTTC
CSARVAGGIQETQYF
>NA|NA|TRBV29-1|TRBJ2-4
TGCAGCGCAGGGGTTGGTGGCTACGAGCGGTACTTC
CSAGVGGYERYF
>NA|NA|TRBV6-5|TRBJ2-5
TGTGCCAGCAGTTGGGGTGGGACGGCCGAGAATCGTGGGCAGTACTTC
CASSWGGTAENRGQYF
>NA|TRBD2|TRBV20-1|TRBJ2-3
TGCAGTGCTAGACTGGCCCGGGGGGTGGAAGATACGCAGTATTTT
CSARLARGVEDTQYF
>NA|NA|TRBV20-1|TRBJ2-3
TGCAGTGCTCGTGTCCCTGACACAGATACGCAGTATTTT
CSARVPDTDTQYF